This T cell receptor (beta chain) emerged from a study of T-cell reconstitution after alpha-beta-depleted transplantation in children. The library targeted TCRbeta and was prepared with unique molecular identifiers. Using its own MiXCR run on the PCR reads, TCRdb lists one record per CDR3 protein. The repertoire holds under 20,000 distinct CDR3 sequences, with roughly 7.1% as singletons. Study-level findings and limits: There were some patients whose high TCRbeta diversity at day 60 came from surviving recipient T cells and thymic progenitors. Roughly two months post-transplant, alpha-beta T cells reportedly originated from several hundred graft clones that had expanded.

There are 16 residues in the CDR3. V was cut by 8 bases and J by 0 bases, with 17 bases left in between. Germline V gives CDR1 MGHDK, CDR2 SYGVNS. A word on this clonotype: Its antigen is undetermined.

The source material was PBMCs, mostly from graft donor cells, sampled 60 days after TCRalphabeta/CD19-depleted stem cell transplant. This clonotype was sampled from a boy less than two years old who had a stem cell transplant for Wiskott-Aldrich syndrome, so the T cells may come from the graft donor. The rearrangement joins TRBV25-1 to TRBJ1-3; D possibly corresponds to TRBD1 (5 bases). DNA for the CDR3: TGTGCCAGCCGCCCGACAGTTCTATTCTCTGGAAACACCATATATTTT. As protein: CASRPTVLFSGNTIYF.